What follows describes a single T cell receptor (beta chain). The entry originates in a study of blood T cell repertoires in COVID-19. The CDR3 totals 15 residues. The germline gives CDR1 MNHEY, CDR2 SMNVEV (reference sequence). V lost 7 bases, J lost 5 bases, and 17 bases lay in between. Produced via immunoSEQ multiplex PCR; TCRdb's table is partial and in-frame only. The table shows 25,000 to 30,000 clones, with about 92% occurring only once. Input material: peripheral blood. The chain recombines TRBV27 with TRBJ2-2, with D uncertain. This sequence originates from an older woman with COVID-19, enrolled during active disease. CDR3 loop: CASTQSEPRTGELFF. In DNA, the CDR3 is TGTGCCAGCACCCAGTCCGAACCTCGAACCGGGGAGCTGTTTTTT.